This entry lists 8 T cell receptor beta chains sequenced from one sample in a study of response to subunit inactivated influenza vaccine. TCRdb recomputed calls from the RT-PCR reads with MiXCR, one row per CDR3 protein. The sample shows 450,000 to 600,000 distinct CDR3 sequences, approximately 7.8% of them seen only once. Specimen: PBMCs from blood, collected less than 30 months after vaccination. All receptors derive from a man aged 50 to 69 who received an inactivated influenza vaccine.

At least ten counts were recorded for this clonotype. The gene calls are TRBV18 and TRBJ2-5; D is uncertain. Germline V lookup: CDR1 KGHSH, CDR2 LQKENI. The germline V and J ends were trimmed by 2 bases and 3 bases, with 10 bases remaining between them. The CDR3 has 14 amino acids. The chain's CDR3 is CASSPGLPKETQYF. CDR3 in DNA: TGTGCCAGCTCACCAGGGCTTCCGAAAGAGACCCAGTACTTC.

This clonotype was found a few times. CDR3 DNA sequence: TGCGCCAGCAGCCAAGATCCAGGGGAGGCCTATGGCTACACCTTC. This sequence encodes CASSQDPGEAYGYTF. The chain uses TRBV4-3 and TRBJ1-2; a possible D gene is TRBD1 (6 bases). Per germline, CDR1 LGHNA and CDR2 YSLEER. The CDR3 is 15 residues long. Trimming cost V 0 bases and J 4 bases, with 12 bases left between them.

This clonotype was counted a few times. The chain uses TRBV20-1 and TRBJ2-7; 8 nucleotides align to TRBD1. Germline V gene lookup returns CDR1 DFQATT and CDR2 SNEGSKA (reference sequence). This CDR3 has 14 residues. With 2 bases clipped from V and 7 bases from J, the junction kept 10 bases outside the gene matches. This CDR3 is CSARRGQVLREQYF. CDR3 bases: TGCAGTGCTAGACGGGGACAGGTGCTTCGGGAGCAGTACTTC.

This sequence joins TRBV6-2 or TRBV6-3 and TRBJ2-7; tentative D call: TRBD2 (5 bases). Trimming took 4 bases from V and 2 from J, leaving 9 bases between them. CDR3 size: 13 residues. CDR1 is MNHEY, CDR2 SVGEGT, per germline. The CDR3 DNA reads TGTGCCAGCAGTTTGCAGCGGACCTACGAGCAGTACTTC. Amino acids: CASSLQRTYEQYF.

This clonotype has more than one count but fewer than ten. The rearrangement uses TRBV28 and TRBJ1-1, with a possible D match to TRBD1 (6 bases). Germline V gives CDR1 MDHEN, CDR2 SYDVKM. The CDR3 contains 14 residues. V lost 0 bases and J lost 10, with 15 bases in between. Here the CDR3 DNA reads TGTGCCAGCAGTTTATGGGGTCAGGGGAAGGTAGCTTTCTTT. This sequence encodes CASSLWGQGKVAFF.

At least ten counts were recorded for this clonotype. V gene TRBV18 combines with J gene TRBJ2-1, with D perhaps TRBD1 (6 bases). CDR3 size: 12 residues. V lost 4 bases to trimming and J lost 15 bases, with 16 bases between them. CDR1 is KGHSH and CDR2 is LQKENI in the germline V gene. CDR3 in amino acids: CASSREDSVGFF. In DNA, the CDR3 is TGTGCCAGCTCACGAGAGGACAGTGTCGGGTTCTTC.

In this sample, this clonotype turned up many times. The chain carries TRBV6-1 and TRBJ2-7, with D possibly called TRBD1 or TRBD2 (5 bases each). Germline V gene lookup returns CDR1 MNHNS and CDR2 SASEGT. Trimming pared 10 bases from V and 2 bases from J, leaving 18 bases between. This CDR3 is 14 amino acids long. The DNA of the CDR3 is TGTGCCATTTGGCCTCGGGACGGAACCTACGAGCAGTACTTC. Its translation is CAIWPRDGTYEQYF.

This clonotype occurred many times. The chain is built from TRBV20-1 and TRBJ1-5; TRBD1 agrees at 12 bases. The germline V gene encodes CDR1 DFQATT and CDR2 SNEGSKA (reference sequence). The CDR3 contains 14 residues. V dropped 6 bases and J dropped 3; count of bases not matched to a gene: 3. CDR3 amino acids: CSAGTGGNNQPQHF. The CDR3 DNA follows: TGCAGTGCGGGGACAGGGGGCAACAATCAGCCCCAGCATTTT.